Following are 5 T cell receptor beta chains from one sample sequenced in a study of beta chain features in type 1 diabetes. These receptors are not linked to any known antigen. Findings and limits, study-wide: Moderately but significantly shorter TCRB CDR3s were found in Type 1 diabetes patients in all four CD4+ subsets.

The whole isolated RNA underwent reverse transcription, so sequencing captured expressed TCRB transcripts. Sequencing used immunoSEQ multiplex PCR; TCRdb keeps in-frame clones, though not all of them. The profile shows about 270,000 clones, roughly an eighth of them singletons. The sequenced sample consisted of naive CD4+ T cells from blood. All receptors come from a man aged 30-40 years with type 1 diabetes.

The J gene is TRBJ2-3, the V gene TRBV11-2, with D tentatively TRBD2 (5 bases). Germline V gene sequence: CDR1 SGHAT, CDR2 FQNNGV. The ends were cut back, 1 base at V and 4 bases at J, with 9 bases in the middle. The CDR3 covers 14 residues. Here the CDR3 reads CASSLVPSSDTQYF. CDR3 DNA: TGTGCCAGCAGCTTAGTTCCTAGCTCAGATACGCAGTATTTT.

This chain joins TRBV25-1 and TRBJ2-1; 10 positions match TRBD2. The CDR3 sequence is 17 residues long. Germline trimming cut 1 base from V and 2 bases from J; bases unmatched to any gene: 5. Germline lookup yields CDR1 MGHDK and CDR2 SYGVNS. The DNA for the CDR3 is TGTGCCAGCAGTGAATTTCTAGCGGGGGTAGCCTACAATGAGCAGTTCTTC. Protein sequence: CASSEFLAGVAYNEQFF.

This rearrangement joins TRBV5-1 to TRBJ1-4; no reliable D call. V was trimmed by 4 bases and J by 4 bases, leaving 8 bases between them. CDR3 length: 13 residues. The germline V gene has CDR1 SGHRS and CDR2 YFSETQ. CDR3: CASSPGSNEKLFF. The CDR3, as DNA: TGCGCCAGCAGCCCTGGGAGTAATGAAAAACTGTTTTTT.

This clone appeared a few times. This chain uses TRBV29-1 with TRBJ2-7; possible D gene TRBD2, 6 bases. CDR3 length: 12 residues. Germline V lookup: CDR1 SQVTM, CDR2 ANQGSEA. Trimming cost V 0 bases and J 5 bases, with 8 bases left between them. The CDR3 is CSVEEWGDEQYF. CDR3 nucleotide sequence: TGCAGCGTTGAAGAGTGGGGGGACGAGCAGTACTTC.

This clone was detected only a few times. The CDR3: CASSIGGTGANVLTF. The DNA for the CDR3 is TGTGCCAGTAGTATCGGGGGGACTGGGGCCAACGTCCTGACTTTC. The chain uses TRBV19 and TRBJ2-6, with 7 bases lining up with TRBD2. There are 15 residues in the CDR3. Germline V gene data show CDR1 as LNHDA and CDR2 as SQIVND (reference sequence). V shed 3 bases and J 2 bases; nucleotides not matched to a gene: 1.